This T cell receptor beta chain is drawn from a study of T-cell memory formation after mild COVID-19. Findings of the study overall: Second-wave clones that peaked on day 37 lacked confirmed SARS-CoV-2 specificity. Among clones contracting day 15 to 85, CD4/CD8 was balanced, whereas later expanders leaned CD4+.

CDR1 is SGHRS, CDR2 YFSETQ, per germline. V gave up 0 bases and J gave up 4 bases; unmatched junction bases: 5. The CDR3 is 15 amino acids. A single record per CDR3 protein comes from TCRdb applying MiXCR to the 5' RACE reads. The sample yields 15,000 or so distinct CDR3 sequences, 20% to 30% seen once. The sample holds many counts of this clonotype. Its antigen is unknown. The clonotype was recovered from a man younger than 35 who had mild COVID-19 (a few samples of this study predate the infection). Cell type and time point are not known. J is TRBJ2-7 and V is TRBV5-1, with 9 nucleotides matching TRBD1. The specimen was PBMCs or a T cell subset sorted from them (not recorded which). In DNA, the CDR3 is TGCGCCAGCAGCTTGGATTGGGACAGGGCGTACGAGCAGTACTTC. It encodes CASSLDWDRAYEQYF.